There are a few counts of the clone carrying this T cell receptor beta chain. Its antigen remains unknown. Sequencing of cultured CD4+ T cell DNA used the Oncomine TCR Beta short-read assay. MiXCR, run by TCRdb on the PCR reads, gives a single entry per CDR3 protein. The sample consists of approximately 4,000 distinct CDR3 sequences, around 21% of them appearing once. The sample comes from a study of vaccination and CD4 T cells after COVID-19. This CDR3 is 15 amino acids long. The V and J ends lost 8 bases and 1 base respectively, with 17 bases between them. The V gene's germline CDR1 is SNHLY and CDR2 FYNNEI. Study results and limitations: From approximately 21 to 40, the median of SARS-CoV-2-reactive clonotypes rose without reaching significance.

Treatment: approximately 10-day PBMC culture with coronavirus spike peptide pools or control peptides (ViraFEST assay). The sequencing sample was made of CD4+ T cells from blood, cultured in vitro. The rearrangement joins TRBV2 to TRBJ1-1, with D uncertain. The TCR comes from a human donor who had recovered from COVID-19. CDR3 in amino acids: CASSTVGVRNTEAFF. CDR3 DNA: TGTGCCAGCTCGACGGTCGGGGTGAGGAACACTGAAGCTTTCTTT.